This TCR beta chain was sequenced in a study of T cell responses to AZD1222 COVID-19 vaccine. Study-level results: Without day 14 samples, only post-peak T cell repertoires were studied.

The protocol was immunoSEQ multiplex PCR, while the TCRdb copy is restricted to in-frame clones and leaves out a portion. Of 100,000 to 150,000 clones in the sample, approximately 91% were seen once. Germline loops: CDR1 SGHRS, CDR2 YFSETQ. The CDR3 spans 14 residues. The V and J ends lost 0 bases and 3 bases respectively, with 10 bases between them. A remark on this clone: The target antigen is unknown.

Here the sequenced sample was peripheral blood, taken 28 days after the second AZD1222 dose. The chain uses TRBV5-1 and TRBJ2-7; D remains unclear. This TCR was sampled from an adult who received the AZD1222 COVID-19 vaccine. Here the CDR3 reads CASSLGLPLYEQYF. CDR3 sequence (DNA): TGCGCCAGCAGCTTGGGACTGCCCCTCTACGAGCAGTACTTC.